This record covers a single T cell receptor (beta chain). The antigen remains undetermined. V gave up 3 bases and J gave up 6 bases, with 14 bases separating them. CDR1 is LNHDA, CDR2 SQIVND, per germline (reference sequence). This CDR3 is built from 14 residues. TCRdb processed the 5' RACE reads anew with MiXCR; each CDR3 protein has one entry. The sample shows fewer than 700,000 distinct CDR3 sequences, less than 25% of them seen only once. This entry is derived from a study of T-cell memory formation after mild COVID-19. Study-wide results and caveats: Clones contracting across day 15 to 85 had a balanced CD4/CD8 profile; later expanding clones leaned CD4+.

This TCR derives from an adult woman who had mild COVID-19 (a few samples of this study predate the infection). Cell type and time point are not known. What was sequenced was PBMCs or a T cell subset sorted from them (not recorded which). The rearrangement joins TRBV19 to TRBJ2-5; tentatively, D is TRBD2 (5 bases). The CDR3 DNA follows: TGTGCCAGTAGTATCGGGATCCCTCGGCAGACCCAGTACTTC. Protein: CASSIGIPRQTQYF.